This TCR beta chain was captured in a study of shared clonotypes between healthy human individuals. Study at large: Used for every donor were three CD4 naive, three CD4 memory, two CD8 naive and one CD8 memory plate. General study points: Represented diversity (both genetic and exposure-history) was limited by the small number of donors. Non-shared clonotypes were found to have lower generation probabilities than the clonotypes that were shared by all four of the sorted-subset donors.

The CDR3 spans 16 residues. V lost 0 bases to trimming and J lost 4 bases, with 14 bases between them. CDR1 and CDR2 (germline): SGHDN, FVKESK. Clones were sequenced by immunoSEQ multiplex PCR, and TCRdb holds only the in-frame ones, with some missing. The data hold about 820,000 clones, with 80% to 95% observed a single time. As defined, naive CD8 cells were CD45RO-negative and positively selected for CCR7, with terminally differentiated effector memory CD45RA+ cells excluded. About this clone: The target antigen is unknown.

The source material was naive CD8+ T cells sorted from blood. The sequence derives from a man aged 30 to 39 in good health. The chain is built from TRBV14 and TRBJ2-3, with D possibly being TRBD1 (5 bases). CDR3: CASSQDARGSSDTQYF. Written as DNA, the CDR3 is TGTGCCAGCAGCCAAGATGCTAGGGGAAGCTCAGATACGCAGTATTTT. The full variable domain, with the rest looked up from reference TRBV14 and TRBJ2-3, is EAGVTQFPSHSVIEKGQTVTLRCDPISGHDNLYWYRRVMGKEIKFLLHFVKESKQDESGMPNNRFLAERTGGTYSTLKVQPAELEDSGVYFCASSQDARGSSDTQYFGPGTRLTVL.